A selection of T cell receptor beta chains follows, all from one sample in a study of T cell responses to AZD1222 COVID-19 vaccine. Measured with immunoSEQ multiplex PCR; TCRdb has only the in-frame clones, and not every one. The sample has tens of thousands of clones, roughly nine tenths seen once. The material was peripheral blood, obtained 28 days after the second AZD1222 dose. Receptors originate from an adult who received the AZD1222 COVID-19 vaccine. The CDR3 runs from the conserved cysteine through the conserved F or W. Clone size appears in some rows only: once, few, many, or a class for an expanded clone.

v_gene,abundance,j_gene,CDR3aa
TRBV7-3,once,TRBJ2-1,CASSLMTETNEQFF
TRBV12-3/TRBV12-4,once,TRBJ1-2,CASTRDSDYGYTF
TRBV6-5,.,TRBJ1-1,CASSYGRWGSTEAFF
TRBV5-1,.,TRBJ2-7,CASSIGQAYEQYF
TRBV2,few,TRBJ2-4,CASSEVGKNIQYF
TRBV6-2/TRBV6-3,.,TRBJ2-2,CASSYMLTGVRTGELFF
TRBV2,few,TRBJ1-6,CASRETGWTGSNSPLHF
TRBV19,.,TRBJ1-1,CASVNLGQLNTEAFF
TRBV19,once,TRBJ1-1,CASSHQGGDTEAFF
TRBV2,.,TRBJ1-1,CASRGLWGSEAFF
TRBV12-3/TRBV12-4,.,TRBJ1-5,CASSFTGNQPQHF
TRBV19,.,TRBJ1-1,CASTFHGSSDTEAFF
TRBV6-5,.,TRBJ1-6,CASSYGTGESPLHF
TRBV18,.,TRBJ2-7,CASSPALEQHEQYF
TRBV10-3,.,TRBJ1-1,CAKNTGIWTEAFF
TRBV11-2,few,TRBJ2-2,CASSPAGGNTGELFF
TRBV10-3,.,TRBJ1-4,CAIRQGAGANEKLFF
TRBV30,.,TRBJ2-6,CAWRSSGANVLTF
TRBV30,once,TRBJ2-5,CAWSQGQETQYF
TRBV20-1,.,TRBJ1-4,CSATRGEKLFF
TRBV5-6,.,TRBJ2-7,CASSGNRGRSEQYF
TRBV3-1/TRBV3-2,.,TRBJ1-1,CASSQAGTVGEAFF
TRBV5-1,.,TRBJ2-5,CASSLEETQYF
TRBV9,.,TRBJ2-1,CASSVSLAGGAEQFF
TRBV27,.,TRBJ2-1,CASSWGQGAGEQFF
TRBV4-1,.,TRBJ2-3,CASSRGEVGTDTQYF
TRBV5-6,once,TRBJ1-6,CASSRGTGVNNSPLHF
TRBV6-1,.,TRBJ2-1,CASSERRQGTYNEQFF
TRBV5-6,.,TRBJ1-1,CASSYQKGTEAFF
TRBV10-3,.,TRBJ1-5,CAIRLDTNQPQHF
TRBV7-9,once,TRBJ1-1,CASSVLTGPGTEAFF
TRBV7-9,.,TRBJ1-6,CASSLMDSPLHF
TRBV19,.,TRBJ1-6,CASTPGYSYNSPLHF
TRBV5-5,.,TRBJ1-5,CASSLATWANQPQHF
TRBV5-1,.,TRBJ2-5,CASSLTSGEGETQYF
TRBV7-9,.,TRBJ1-6,CASSLVMEHSPLHF
TRBV6-2/TRBV6-3,.,TRBJ2-5,CASSYGPGSFQETQYF
TRBV5-4,.,TRBJ1-4,CASSRDRDGTNEKLFF
TRBV18,once,TRBJ1-2,CASSPPVGTAYGYTF
TRBV7-9,.,TRBJ2-2,CASSLVQDRNTGELFF
TRBV2,.,TRBJ1-1,CASTRQGMNTEAFF
TRBV2,.,TRBJ2-2,CATQLSGANTGELFF
TRBV6-5,.,TRBJ2-7,CASMGYRGVGEQYF
TRBV6-2/TRBV6-3,.,TRBJ1-2,CASSSQVRGGYTF
TRBV10-1,.,TRBJ1-3,CASSARLSGNTIYF
TRBV2,.,TRBJ1-2,CASSDYGGVYGYTF
TRBV7-9,.,TRBJ2-7,CASSLEHEQYF
TRBV7-9,.,TRBJ2-2,CASSSDYTGELFF
TRBV2,.,TRBJ1-5,CASSEVDRQPQHF
TRBV5-1,.,TRBJ1-2,CASSTLGGMDYGYTF
TRBV6-1,.,TRBJ2-7,CASSENSGTGTYEQYF
TRBV7-8,.,TRBJ1-4,CASSLAYTVTNEKLFF
TRBV19,.,TRBJ1-6,CASSIYALSRTYNSPLHF
TRBV19,.,TRBJ2-3,CASSILGGADTQYF
TRBV3-1/TRBV3-2,.,TRBJ2-2,CASSQVLAGPSTGELFF
TRBV12-3/TRBV12-4,.,TRBJ2-5,CASSPRGWETQYF
TRBV6-5,.,TRBJ1-1,CASKGQGVWAFF
TRBV18,.,TRBJ2-2,CASSPGSQSGELFF
TRBV25-1,few,TRBJ1-6,CASSLPLSPLHF